The 7 T cell receptor beta chains listed next were all sequenced from one sample in a study of cytomegalovirus exposure and HLA in healthy donors. The PCR ran on 60 Vbeta and 13 Jbeta primers. This table comes from immunoSEQ multiplex PCR, and its TCRdb copy is limited to in-frame clones, with some not included. Its clone listing holds tens of thousands of clones. Material for sequencing was PBMCs. The receptors shown here come from a woman aged 60 to 75 in good health and CMV-seronegative.

The V and J genes are TRBV9 and TRBJ2-4; 11 bases agree with TRBD1. Germline values: CDR1 SGDLS, CDR2 YYNGEE. V lost 4 bases and J lost 5; bases outside the gene matches: 11. This CDR3 has 17 residues. The CDR3 nucleotides read TGTGCCAGCAGCACCGACGCGGGACAGGGGGGTCAAAACATTCAGTACTTC. It yields the protein CASSTDAGQGGQNIQYF.

V usage is TRBV6-6 and J usage is TRBJ1-3; possible D gene TRBD1, 6 bases. The CDR3 length is 12 residues. CDR1 and CDR2 (germline): MNHNY, SVGAGI (reference sequence). The V gene lost 6 bases and the J gene lost 6 bases, with 9 bases spanning the gap. The CDR3 DNA follows: TGTGCCAGCAGCGACAGGCTAAACACCATATATTTT. Protein product: CASSDRLNTIYF.

The genes are TRBV28 and TRBJ2-1; D not certain. The CDR3 has 14 residues. V lost 7 bases to trimming and J lost 9 bases, with 19 bases between them. Germline loops: CDR1 MDHEN, CDR2 SYDVKM. Here the CDR3 reads CASNLRSAIGEQFF. The CDR3 DNA sequence: TGTGCCAGCAACCTCCGGAGTGCTATCGGTGAGCAGTTCTTC. The variable domain in full, completed from reference TRBV28 and TRBJ2-1, reads DVKVTQSSRYLVKRTGEKVFLECVQDMDHENMFWYRQDPGLGLRLIYFSYDVKMKEKGDIPEGYSVSREKKERFSLILESASTNQTSMYLCASNLRSAIGEQFFGPGTRLTVL.

The chain uses TRBV29-1 and TRBJ2-5; the match to TRBD2 covers 7 bases. V lost 8 bases and J lost 6; bases outside the gene matches: 9. Germline CDR1 is SQVTM and CDR2 is ANQGSEA. The length of the CDR3 is 12 residues. CDR3 in amino acids: CSLGEGRKTQYF. In nucleotides, the CDR3 is TGCAGCTTAGGGGAGGGTCGGAAGACCCAGTACTTC.

This chain links TRBV7-8 with TRBJ2-5; D not resolved. CDR1 is SGHVS, CDR2 FQNEAQ, per germline. Trimming shortened V by 4 bases and J by 7 bases, and 13 bases separated the two germline ends. The CDR3 length is 13 residues. CDR3 sequence reads: CASSSPSFRTQYF. CDR3 bases: TGTGCCAGCAGCTCCCCCTCCTTCCGGACCCAGTACTTC.

The chain combines TRBV10-3 with TRBJ2-5, with 13 bases aligning to TRBD2. The last part of the DNA fits TRBJ2-7 better; the J call may be wrong. Germline V gene sequence: CDR1 ENHRY, CDR2 SYGVKD. The CDR3 consists of 18 residues. The DNA for the CDR3 is TGTGCCATCAGTGATGCGGGACTAGCGGGATCCCGCTCCTACGAGCAGTACTTC. Translating it yields CAISDAGLAGSRSYEQYF.

The chain joins TRBV28 to TRBJ2-1; 8 nucleotides match TRBD2. Germline lookup yields CDR1 MDHEN and CDR2 SYDVKM. This CDR3 is built from 13 residues. J lost 10 bases, V lost 7 bases, and 9 bases had no gene match. CDR3 coding DNA: TGTGCCAGCACCAGCGGGAGACTTAGAGAGCAGTTCTTC. Translated, it gives CASTSGRLREQFF. Full variable domain (rest looked up from reference TRBV28 and TRBJ2-1): DVKVTQSSRYLVKRTGEKVFLECVQDMDHENMFWYRQDPGLGLRLIYFSYDVKMKEKGDIPEGYSVSREKKERFSLILESASTNQTSMYLCASTSGRLREQFFGPGTRLTVL.